One and the same sample provided the 24 T cell receptor beta chains below, sequenced in a study of T cell responses to AZD1222 COVID-19 vaccine. TCRdb keeps only in-frame clones here, not all; method: immunoSEQ multiplex PCR. The profile shows around 110,000 clones, 75% to 90% of them singletons. The source material was peripheral blood, sampled on day 0 of MenACWY control vaccination. These receptors were collected from an adult in good health.

This chain connects TRBV28 to TRBJ1-4; D remains ambiguous. Per germline, CDR1 MDHEN and CDR2 SYDVKM. CDR3 length: 18 amino acids. V lost 5 bases, J lost 0 bases, and 19 bases lay in between. The CDR3 DNA follows: TGTGCCAGCAGTCCCTACGGGCTAGCAGACGCAACTAATGAAAAACTGTTTTTT. This gives the protein CASSPYGLADATNEKLFF.

V is TRBV3-1 (or the pseudogene TRBV3-2) and J is TRBJ1-6; D is unresolved. The V end lost 3 bases, the J end lost 5 bases, and 5 bases lay between the germline ends. Germline CDR1 reads LGHDT; CDR2 reads YNNKEL (reference sequence). The CDR3 is 13 residues long. The CDR3 nucleotides are TGTGCCAGCAGCCAGATGAATAATTCACCCCTCCACTTT. Translated: CASSQMNNSPLHF.

In DNA form, the CDR3 reads TGCGCCAGCAGCCAAGAGAGCAAGCCCTTTAACTATGGCTACACCTTC. This gives the protein CASSQESKPFNYGYTF. The rearrangement joins TRBV4-3 to TRBJ1-2; D gene uncertain. The CDR3 has 16 amino acids. Trimming took off 0 bases at V and 1 base at J, with 12 bases between the two ends. Germline CDR1 is LGHNA and CDR2 is YSLEER.

The chain has TRBV2 and TRBJ2-1; a possible D gene is TRBD1 (6 bases). The CDR3 runs to 14 residues. The ends were cut back, 6 bases at V and 0 bases at J, with 9 bases in the middle. Germline CDR1 reads SNHLY; CDR2 reads FYNNEI. CDR3 coding DNA: TGTGCCAGCAGCGGACAGCTCTCCTACAATGAGCAGTTCTTC. This translates into CASSGQLSYNEQFF.

This clone appeared a single time. This chain joins TRBV29-1 and TRBJ2-1; 9 bases match TRBD1. Trimming cost V 6 bases and J 3 bases; bases outside gene matches: 3. The CDR3 runs 13 residues. Germline V gene data show CDR1 as SQVTM and CDR2 as ANQGSEA. The CDR3 nucleotides read TGCAGCGTCCGACAGGGGGTCTACAATGAGCAGTTCTTC. Residues: CSVRQGVYNEQFF.

The chain carries TRBV7-9 and TRBJ1-2; possible D gene TRBD1, 6 bases. This CDR3 is 12 amino acids long. CDR1 SEHNR and CDR2 FQNEAQ come from the germline V gene (reference sequence). Trimming shortened V by 7 bases and J by 4 bases, and 10 bases separated the two germline ends. The CDR3, as DNA: TGTGCCAGCACCTCACAGGGCTATGGCTACACCTTC. Translated: CASTSQGYGYTF.

This rearrangement joins TRBV11-2 to TRBJ1-6, with a weak D call TRBD1 (5 bases). The CDR3 consists of 15 residues. The germline CDR1 and CDR2 sequences are SGHAT and FQNNGV. Between the trimmed V and J ends, which lost 7 bases and 2 bases, there was a span of 12 bases. DNA for the CDR3: TGTGCCAGCACCCGAAGGGGCCCCTATAATTCACCCCTCCACTTT. The encoded protein is CASTRRGPYNSPLHF. The variable domain in full, completed from reference TRBV11-2 and TRBJ1-6, reads EAGVAQSPRYKIIEKRQSVAFWCNPISGHATLYWYQQILGQGPKLLIQFQNNGVVDDSQLPKDRFSAERLKGVDSTLKIQPAKLEDSAVYLCASTRRGPYNSPLHFGNGTRLTVT.

The chain carries TRBV3-1 (or the pseudogene TRBV3-2) and TRBJ1-2; possibly TRBD1 for D (6 bases). The CDR3 runs 13 residues. V lost 6 bases and J 5 bases, leaving 13 bases between the germline ends. Per the germline V gene, CDR1 is LGHDT and CDR2 is YNNKEL (reference sequence). In nucleotides, the CDR3 is TGTGCCAGCAGTGGGGGCGAGGGGTATGGCTACACCTTC. Amino acids: CASSGGEGYGYTF.

The gene calls are TRBV4-1 and TRBJ2-7; D may be TRBD1 (6 bases). This CDR3 contains 16 residues. V lost 0 bases to trimming and J lost 2 bases, with 14 bases between them. Looked up from germline, CDR1 is MGHRA and CDR2 is YSYEKL. CDR3 sequence (DNA): TGCGCCAGCAGCCAAGAGGGGTTAGGACAGCCCTACGAGCAGTACTTC. It specifies CASSQEGLGQPYEQYF.

The chain joins TRBV5-1 to TRBJ2-1; 8 bases fit TRBD2. The CDR3 sequence is 15 residues long. Losses at the gene ends were 0 bases for V and 6 bases for J; bases not matched to a gene: 5. The germline CDR1 and CDR2 sequences are SGHRS and YFSETQ. The CDR3: CASSLDSGGSNEQFF. Written as DNA, the CDR3 is TGCGCCAGCAGCTTGGACAGCGGGGGAAGCAATGAGCAGTTCTTC.

This chain connects TRBV5-1 to TRBJ2-7; D not resolved. V shed 4 bases and J shed 3 bases, with 11 bases lying between them. The CDR3 extends over 13 amino acids. Germline V CDR1 and CDR2: SGHRS, YFSETQ. The CDR3 region is CASSLTVGYEQYF. The CDR3 DNA sequence: TGCGCCAGCAGCCTTACGGTGGGCTACGAGCAGTACTTC.

The chain links TRBV27 to TRBJ2-7; possibly TRBD2 for D (6 bases). The germline CDR1 and CDR2 sequences are MNHEY and SMNVEV (reference sequence). V was shortened by 5 bases and J by 2 bases, with 13 bases between the two germline ends. The CDR3 sequence is 14 residues long. CDR3 in amino acids: CASSPAGPTYEQYF. For the CDR3, the DNA is TGTGCCAGCAGTCCTGCGGGGCCCACCTACGAGCAGTACTTC.

The rearrangement uses TRBV7-6 and TRBJ1-1; the D is unclear. The V end was cut by 1 base, the J end by 3 bases, with 12 bases between. This CDR3 contains 15 residues. The germline gives CDR1 SGHVS, CDR2 FNYEAQ. CDR3 sequence: CASSLGTSRDTEAFF. Here the CDR3 DNA reads TGTGCCAGCAGCTTAGGGACGTCGAGGGACACTGAAGCTTTCTTT. The entire variable domain, with the rest obtained from reference TRBV7-6 and TRBJ1-1, is as follows: GAGVSQSPRYKVTKRGQDVALRCDPISGHVSLYWYRQALGQGPEFLTYFNYEAQQDKSGLPNDRFSAERPEGSISTLTIQRTEQRDSAMYRCASSLGTSRDTEAFFGQGTRLTVV.

This chain connects TRBV6-1 to TRBJ1-1, with D unresolved. The CDR3 is 14 amino acids. Deletions cut 3 bases from V and 0 bases from J, with 8 bases between. Germline V CDR1 and CDR2: MNHNS, SASEGT. CDR3 coding DNA: TGTGCCAGCAGTGACAGACTTTTGAACACTGAAGCTTTCTTT. Translated: CASSDRLLNTEAFF.

The chain links TRBV21-1 to TRBJ2-3; the table's D call, TRBD2, was not checked against the DNA. TRBV21-1 constitutes a pseudogene. The CDR3 totals 12 residues. Here the CDR3 reads CASSKTRVQQYF. The CDR3 DNA reads as TGTGCCAGCAGCAAGACCCGGGTACAGCAGTATTTT.

V gene TRBV19 combines with J gene TRBJ1-2; no definite D call. V gave up 8 bases and J gave up 3 bases, with 7 bases separating them. The CDR3 loop spans 11 amino acids. The germline V gene encodes CDR1 LNHDA and CDR2 SQIVND (reference sequence). CDR3 residues: CASERDYGYTF. CDR3 DNA sequence: TGTGCCAGTGAGAGGGACTATGGCTACACCTTC.

The V and J genes are TRBV2 and TRBJ2-5; D is perhaps TRBD2 (5 bases). V lost 3 bases, J lost 3 bases, and 23 bases lay in between. Germline assignment: CDR1 SNHLY and CDR2 FYNNEI. The CDR3 length is 18 residues. CDR3 protein: CASSETAAALIKEETQYF. The CDR3 DNA reads TGTGCCAGCAGTGAGACGGCAGCGGCGTTAATTAAGGAAGAGACCCAGTACTTC.

This clone is labeled as medium-sized. The V call is TRBV6-2 or TRBV6-3, the J call TRBJ1-2; tentative D call: TRBD1 (6 bases). The germline V and J ends were trimmed by 2 bases and 14 bases, with 12 bases remaining between them. CDR3 length equals 11 residues. From germline, CDR1 is MNHEY and CDR2 SVGEGT. The CDR3 DNA reads as TGTGCCAGCAGTTACCAGGGGAAGGGAACCTTC. Translated: CASSYQGKGTF.

The V call is TRBV6-5, the J call TRBJ2-1, with D perhaps matching TRBD2 (5 bases). CDR3 size: 13 residues. In germline, CDR1 is MNHEY, CDR2 SVGAGI. V was shortened by 2 bases and J by 6 bases, with 8 bases between the two germline ends. The CDR3 sequence: CASSYRGLNEQFF. The CDR3 bases are TGTGCCAGCAGTTACCGCGGACTCAATGAGCAGTTCTTC.

This clone was found a few times. The rearrangement joins TRBV11-2 to TRBJ2-7, with 7 positions matching TRBD1. Germline CDR1 SGHAT, CDR2 FQNNGV. This CDR3 comprises 15 residues. The J segment lost 2 bases and the V segment lost 5 bases, leaving 9 bases of the junction unmatched. Here the CDR3 reads CASSPRGRQAYEQYF. CDR3 nucleotides: TGTGCCAGCAGCCCTAGGGGGCGACAGGCCTACGAGCAGTACTTC.

The V and J genes are TRBV19 and TRBJ1-2; maybe TRBD1 (6 bases). Germline CDR1 reads LNHDA; CDR2 reads SQIVND (reference sequence). This CDR3 spans 14 amino acids. V lost 3 bases to trimming and J lost 4 bases, with 12 bases between them. This CDR3 reads CASSIKQGTYGYTF. In DNA, the CDR3 is TGTGCCAGTAGTATTAAACAGGGTACCTATGGCTACACCTTC.

The chain joins TRBV9 to TRBJ1-1; no clear D. Trimming shortened V by 3 bases and J by 0 bases, and 12 bases separated the two germline ends. Germline CDR1 is SGDLS and CDR2 is YYNGEE. The CDR3 covers 15 residues. CDR3 nucleotides: TGTGCCAGCAGCGCCTCGACTCAAATGAACACTGAAGCTTTCTTT. Protein sequence: CASSASTQMNTEAFF.

The chain carries TRBV3-1 (or the pseudogene TRBV3-2) and TRBJ2-7, with a possible D match to TRBD2 (5 bases). CDR3 length: 12 amino acids. Germline-derived CDR1 and CDR2 are LGHDT and YNNKEL (reference sequence). V was cut by 4 bases and J by 6 bases, with 10 bases left in between. The CDR3 is CASSRTPSEQYF. CDR3 DNA sequence: TGTGCCAGCAGCCGGACTCCCTCCGAGCAGTACTTC.

The chain joins TRBV5-6 to TRBJ1-1, with TRBD1 as a possible D gene (5 bases). The V gene lost 7 bases and the J gene lost 1 base, with 8 bases spanning the gap. CDR1 and CDR2 from the germline V gene are SGHDT and YYEEEE. The CDR3 sequence is 12 residues long. The CDR3 is CASETGNTEAFF. In DNA form, the CDR3 reads TGTGCCAGCGAAACAGGGAACACTGAAGCTTTCTTT.